The present entry profiles one TCR beta chain with its context. Its antigen target is currently unknown. It has no much larger one-base neighbor in the sample; base qualities were not kept. These data belong to a study of blood T cell repertoires in COVID-19 (dated by TCRdb to 2019 to 2021). In the study overall: Collaborator samples came from the United States, Italy and Spain and covered acute and convalescent phases of COVID-19. The prospective study material was composed of cDNA or gDNA derived from T cells, B-cell-depleted T cells, or PBMCs. Subjects who had been exposed to COVID-19, were actively infected with it, or had recovered from it provided the deeply sampled blood TCRbeta repertoires that made up the dataset. The repertoires were made available in a free public database intended to serve as a resource for research on the immune response to SARS-CoV-2. Samples were obtained from the ongoing ImmuneRACE study (first 160 participants) and from 1,000 to 1,500 subjects provided by 6 global collaborators. A de-identified subject ID, COVID-19 status, age in years and sex were almost always included in the sample metadata. Where available, HLA class I and class II types were taken from metadata supplied by the sample provider and were not determined by assay-based typing.

As encoded in the germline V gene, CDR1 is MNHEY while CDR2 is SVGEGT. Measured from the cysteine to the phenylalanine, the CDR3 is 16 residues long. The sequence is cut down to CDR3 DNA, 48 bases in frame from base 1. V and J are trimmed by 5 bases and 1 base, and the gene matches miss 8 bases of the junction. The immunoSEQ Assay, a bias-controlled multiplex PCR, was used to amplify TCRbeta CDR3 regions from genomic DNA. The paper's processing steps were these. The number of nucleated cells in each sample was estimated by amplification of reference gene primers within the assay. To quantify the absolute abundance of each unique TCRbeta CDR3 rearrangement, sequence reads were collapsed and filtered. For each sample, productive Simpson clonality was calculated as the square root of Simpson's diversity index over productive rearrangements. TCRdb holds this immuneACCESS table with in-frame rearrangements only. Some clones are missing; in checked studies, unresolved V genes explain under half, and the rest has no known cause. Clone size and V and J calls were adopted from that table, with D and trimming inferred from the DNA. Recorded for this sample are 50,000 or so clones; roughly 89% of them occurred a single time. The top ten clones comprise roughly a quarter of the sample.

The paper's findings and limits, for the study overall: The amount of clinical and demographic metadata varied by source and participant and was provided uncurated.

Collaborating institutions collected whole blood in K2EDTA tubes following their own protocols. For TCRbeta analysis, collaborator samples were shipped as frozen whole blood, as isolated PBMCs, or as DNA extracted from either sample type. Sequences were obtained from peripheral blood. The receptor comes from a human donor in a cohort sampled during active COVID-19. The V and J genes are TRBV6-2 or TRBV6-3 and TRBJ2-3; the central 8 bases match TRBD2. The DNA sequence is given as TGTGCCAGCAGTCCCTACACTAGCGGCCGCACAGATACGCAGTATTTT. Translated, this is CASSPYTSGRTDTQYF.